This T cell receptor beta chain was sequenced during a study of blood T cell repertoires in COVID-19. Here immunoSEQ multiplex PCR was the method, and the copy in TCRdb shows in-frame clones only, minus some. The sample shows a few hundred thousand clones, approximately 88% of them seen only once. J was trimmed by 6 bases and V by 2 bases; bases with no gene match: 13. Germline CDR1 and CDR2: MNHNS and SASEGT. CDR3 length equals 17 residues. The receptor comes from a woman in her thirties or forties who had recovered from COVID-19. The sample comprised PBMCs or T cells enriched from blood (not recorded which). V usage is TRBV6-1 and J usage is TRBJ1-3; 7 nucleotides align to TRBD1. CDR3 coding DNA: TGTGCCAGCAGTGAACGGGCCAGGGGGGTTTGGGCAAACACCATATATTTT. This translates into CASSERARGVWANTIYF.